This T cell receptor beta chain was sequenced in a study of patients and donors after allogeneic stem cell transplantation. MiXCR was run by TCRdb on the RT-PCR reads, yielding one entry per CDR3 protein. The table lists fewer than 180,000 distinct CDR3 sequences, approximately 40% of them singletons, with 50% in the top ten. Germline CDR1 reads SEHNR; CDR2 reads FQNEAQ (reference sequence). This CDR3 region has 17 residues. V shed 7 bases and J 0 bases; nucleotides not matched to a gene: 12. The rearrangement uses TRBV7-9 and TRBJ1-3, with 7 bases fitting TRBD1. The clonotype originates from a human donor who was either an allogeneic HSCT recipient or a stem cell or donor lymphocyte infusion donor (not recorded which). It is not recorded whose cells these are; they may come from a transplant donor. Sequenced: blood, either unsorted or a sorted T cell fraction (not recorded which). The CDR3 is CASTILLGQSSGNTIYF. The DNA for the CDR3 is TGTGCCAGCACCATTTTACTGGGACAGTCCTCTGGAAACACCATATATTTT.